Here is one T cell receptor beta chain with its context. The data belong to a study of cytomegalovirus exposure and HLA in healthy donors. With 1 base removed from V and 2 bases from J, the gap between germline ends came to 11 bases. CDR3 size: 15 residues. Germline CDR1 reads LGHNA; CDR2 reads YNFKEQ. With 60 Vbeta and 13 Jbeta primers, the PCR was carried out. The table came from immunoSEQ multiplex PCR; TCRdb's copy has only in-frame clones and leaves some out. The repertoire holds about 160,000 clones, with roughly 80% as singletons. The sequence was obtained from a man aged 50 to 60 in good health and CMV-seropositive. This rearrangement joins TRBV4-2 to TRBJ1-1, with D possibly TRBD1 on 5 matching bases. Sequencing was done on a sample of PBMCs. The CDR3 sequence is CASSQVSRDNTEAFF. Written as DNA, the CDR3 is TGTGCCAGCAGCCAAGTAAGCAGGGATAACACTGAAGCTTTCTTT.